One sample yielded the 30 T cell receptor beta chains listed below, sequenced in a study of T cell clones after liver transplantation. Method: immunoSEQ multiplex PCR; TCRdb's copy keeps in-frame clones and lacks some. Of more than 95,000 clones in the sample, more than 75% are singletons; the top ten hold around 0.97%. The material was CD4+ T cells from blood, obtained before liver transplant. These receptors all stem from a human donor who received a liver transplant.

V is TRBV20-1 and J is TRBJ2-5; D is unresolved. Trimming removed 6 bases from V and 5 bases from J, with 10 bases in between. CDR3 size: 11 residues. CDR1 and CDR2 from the germline V gene are DFQATT and SNEGSKA (reference sequence). The CDR3: CSAVKGETQYF. CDR3 sequence (DNA): TGCAGTGCCGTCAAAGGGGAGACCCAGTACTTC.

CDR3 residues: CASSRRGSWYNEQFF. The CDR3 DNA follows: TGTGCCAGCAGCAGGAGGGGGAGTTGGTACAATGAGCAGTTCTTC. This rearrangement joins TRBV2 to TRBJ2-1, with D possibly called TRBD1 or TRBD2 (6 bases each). CDR3 size: 15 residues. The ends were cut back, 6 bases at V and 4 bases at J, with 16 bases in the middle. Germline V gene data show CDR1 as SNHLY and CDR2 as FYNNEI.

The genes are TRBV21-1 and TRBJ1-5; the table's D call, TRBD1, has no DNA check behind it. TRBV21-1 is reported as a pseudogene. CDR3 size: 15 residues. The DNA for the CDR3 is TGTGCCAGCAGCAAAGAGGGAAAGACAAGGGGGCCCCAGCATTTT. This encodes CASSKEGKTRGPQHF.

The J gene is TRBJ2-2, the V gene TRBV5-4; 10 nucleotides agree with TRBD2. Germline CDR1 and CDR2: SGHNT and YYREEE (reference sequence). The V and J ends lost 4 bases and 7 bases, in that order; junction bases with no gene match: 10. The CDR3 runs to 16 residues. CDR3 coding DNA: TGTGCCAGCAGCCCCCCAGCGGGAGGGCCGGTCGGGGAGCTGTTTTTT. This encodes CASSPPAGGPVGELFF.

The genes are TRBV6-1 and TRBJ1-5; a possible D gene is TRBD1 (5 bases). CDR1 and CDR2 (germline): MNHNS, SASEGT. The CDR3 is 16 amino acids. V lost 2 bases and J 0 bases, leaving 11 bases between the germline ends. The chain's CDR3 is CASSESLQVSNQPQHF. For the CDR3, the DNA is TGTGCCAGCAGTGAATCCCTACAGGTTAGCAATCAGCCCCAGCATTTT.

V and J are TRBV7-8 and TRBJ1-3; TRBD1 matches at 7 bases. This CDR3 region has 16 residues. Germline CDR1 and CDR2: SGHVS and FQNEAQ. The trim removed 1 base at V and 2 bases at J, leaving 5 bases unmatched. The CDR3 coding sequence is TGTGCCAGCAGCTTAGGGCAGGGGGGGCCTGGAAACACCATATATTTT. Its translation: CASSLGQGGPGNTIYF.

The chain carries TRBV7-9 and TRBJ2-3; no firm D call. Germline V lookup: CDR1 SEHNR, CDR2 FQNEAQ (reference sequence). This CDR3 is built from 14 residues. Deletions cut 3 bases from V and 0 bases from J, with 7 bases between. The DNA of the CDR3 is TGTGCCAGCAGCTTCTCCAGTAGCACAGATACGCAGTATTTT. This encodes CASSFSSSTDTQYF.

This rearrangement joins TRBV7-2 to TRBJ1-1; a weak D match, TRBD1 (5 bases). Germline CDR1 is SGHTA and CDR2 is FQGNSA. V was pared by 2 bases and J by 0 bases, with 7 bases between. The CDR3 has 14 amino acids. This CDR3 reads CASSLKTVNTEAFF. The CDR3 region has the DNA TGTGCCAGCAGCTTAAAGACAGTGAACACTGAAGCTTTCTTT.

The rearrangement uses TRBV6-6 and TRBJ2-7; the match to TRBD1 covers 7 bases. This CDR3 has 14 residues. CDR1 and CDR2 (germline): MNHNY, SVGAGI (reference sequence). V was clipped by 6 bases and J by 4 bases; unmatched bases: 9. DNA for the CDR3: TGTGCCAGCAGCTTTGGGACAGCCAATTACGAGCAGTACTTC. Translated, it gives CASSFGTANYEQYF.

The chain has TRBV5-6 and TRBJ2-3, with TRBD1 identical over 8 bases. The CDR3 is 13 amino acids. The V segment lost 4 bases and the J segment 3 bases; nucleotides outside the gene matches: 1. Germline V gene lookup returns CDR1 SGHDT and CDR2 YYEEEE. The CDR3 protein is CASSRTGTDTQYF. The CDR3 region has the DNA TGTGCCAGCAGCAGGACAGGGACAGATACGCAGTATTTT.

The rearrangement uses TRBV11-2 and TRBJ1-2, with D hard to call. Germline V gene data show CDR1 as SGHAT and CDR2 as FQNNGV. CDR3 size: 12 residues. Trimming took 0 bases from V and 8 from J, leaving 7 bases between them. DNA for the CDR3: TGTGCCAGCAGCTTAGAGGCTAGCGGCTACACCTTC. It specifies CASSLEASGYTF.

The chain uses TRBV11-2 and TRBJ1-2; TRBD1 might be the D (5 bases). With 0 bases removed from V and 2 bases from J, the gap between germline ends came to 10 bases. The length of the CDR3 is 15 residues. Germline V gives CDR1 SGHAT, CDR2 FQNNGV. CDR3 in DNA: TGTGCCAGCAGCTTAGATAGAGGGGCGAACTATGGCTACACCTTC. It codes for CASSLDRGANYGYTF.

A single count supports this clone. The chain links TRBV4-3 to TRBJ1-1; D is undetermined. Germline CDR1 is LGHNA and CDR2 is YSLEER. The CDR3 totals 15 residues. Deletions cut 6 bases from V and 0 bases from J, with 14 bases between. This CDR3 is CASRVNRFMNTEAFF. CDR3 DNA: TGCGCCAGCAGGGTAAACAGATTCATGAACACTGAAGCTTTCTTT.

This chain connects TRBV4-3 to TRBJ1-2; D is ambiguous. The germline gives CDR1 LGHNA, CDR2 YSLEER. The V and J ends lost 0 bases and 3 bases respectively, with 8 bases between them. The CDR3 runs 14 residues. The CDR3, as DNA: TGCGCCAGCAGCCAAGATAAGGGTTACTATGGCTACACCTTC. Amino acid sequence: CASSQDKGYYGYTF.

The rearrangement joins TRBV5-1 to TRBJ2-7; D perhaps matches TRBD1 (5 bases). Germline V gives CDR1 SGHRS, CDR2 YFSETQ. This CDR3 has 14 residues. The V end lost 0 bases, the J end lost 3 bases, and 10 bases lay between the germline ends. CDR3: CASSLGTGNYEQYF. The DNA for the CDR3 is TGCGCCAGCAGCTTGGGTACAGGCAACTACGAGCAGTACTTC.

The rearrangement uses TRBV9 and TRBJ1-1, with 9 positions matching TRBD1. This CDR3 comprises 13 residues. The germline CDR1 and CDR2 sequences are SGDLS and YYNGEE. The ends lost 4 bases at V and 12 bases at J; junction bases unmatched: 10. The CDR3 region has the DNA TGTGCCAGCAGCATTGTTACAGGGGGCGAAACTTTCTTT. Protein: CASSIVTGGETFF.

The chain couples TRBV5-6 to TRBJ1-1; tentative D call: TRBD1 (6 bases). The CDR3 has 11 residues. Germline CDR1 reads SGHDT; CDR2 reads YYEEEE. V gave up 2 bases and J gave up 8 bases, with 7 bases separating them. The CDR3 DNA sequence: TGTGCCAGCAGCTTCGACAGGGAAGCTTTCTTT. Protein sequence: CASSFDREAFF.

The rearrangement links TRBV19 to TRBJ2-7; TRBD2 aligns across 16 bases. The CDR3 extends over 20 amino acids. The germline gives CDR1 LNHDA, CDR2 SQIVND (reference sequence). The V and J ends lost 2 bases and 0 bases, in that order; junction bases with no gene match: 10. The CDR3 here is CASSIKGGLAGGLRSYEQYF. The CDR3 region has the DNA TGTGCCAGTAGTATAAAAGGGGGACTAGCGGGAGGGCTTCGCTCCTACGAGCAGTACTTC.

This clone is a singleton in its sample. This sequence joins TRBV7-2 and TRBJ2-5; D gene ambiguous. Per the germline V gene, CDR1 is SGHTA and CDR2 is FQGNSA. The CDR3 spans 16 residues. Trimming took off 6 bases at V and 1 base at J, with 18 bases between the two ends. The CDR3 is CASSRWGTPIQETQYF. The CDR3 DNA is TGTGCCAGCAGTCGATGGGGTACCCCTATCCAAGAGACCCAGTACTTC. The full variable domain, in which reference TRBV7-2 and TRBJ2-5 provide the parts outside the CDR3, is GAGVSQSPSNKVTEKGKDVELRCDPISGHTALYWYRQSLGQGLEFLIYFQGNSAPDKSGLPSDRFSAERTGGSVSTLTIQRTQQEDSAVYLCASSRWGTPIQETQYFGPGTRLLVL.

The chain carries TRBV9 and TRBJ2-7, with D possibly called TRBD1 or TRBD2 (5 bases each). Trimming stripped 1 base from V and 3 bases from J, with 14 bases between. The CDR3 loop spans 15 amino acids. Germline-derived CDR1 and CDR2 are SGDLS and YYNGEE. The CDR3 spells CASSVNDRGHYEQYF. CDR3 coding DNA: TGTGCCAGCAGCGTAAACGATCGGGGCCACTACGAGCAGTACTTC.

The chain employs TRBV28 and TRBJ1-4, with D hard to call. Germline V gives CDR1 MDHEN, CDR2 SYDVKM. Trimming removed 5 bases at V and 14 bases at J, with 15 bases between. This CDR3 has 12 residues. The DNA of the CDR3 is TGTGCCAGCAGTCCCGAGGTGGGAGCCCTGTTTTTT. Encoded protein: CASSPEVGALFF.

J is TRBJ2-5 and V is TRBV5-4, with 16 bases lining up with TRBD2. The CDR3 is made up of 15 amino acids. Looked up from germline, CDR1 is SGHNT and CDR2 is YYREEE (reference sequence). Trimming removed 4 bases from V and 9 bases from J; junction bases left unmatched: 6. CDR3 sequence: CASSPGTSGGGAQYF. Written as DNA, the CDR3 is TGTGCCAGCAGCCCTGGGACTAGCGGGGGGGGTGCCCAGTACTTC.

This clone appeared once. The chain links TRBV6-1 to TRBJ1-5; D possibly corresponds to TRBD1 (5 bases). Trimming stripped 2 bases from V and 4 bases from J, with 15 bases between. This CDR3 comprises 16 residues. CDR1 MNHNS and CDR2 SASEGT come from the germline V gene. The CDR3 loop reads CASSESPGLRNQPQHF. CDR3 bases: TGTGCCAGCAGTGAAAGTCCAGGGTTACGAAATCAGCCCCAGCATTTT.

The chain couples TRBV27 to TRBJ1-3, with 7 bases matching TRBD1. Germline V gene data show CDR1 as MNHEY and CDR2 as SMNVEV (reference sequence). CDR3 length: 15 residues. V lost 3 bases to trimming and J lost 2 bases; unmatched junction nucleotides: 4. The CDR3: CASSLTGTAGNTIYF. CDR3 coding DNA: TGTGCCAGCAGTTTGACAGGGACCGCTGGAAACACCATATATTTT.

The chain has TRBV7-6 and TRBJ2-1, with 11 positions matching TRBD2. The junction had 12 bases not matched to a gene; V was cut back by 5 bases and J by 6 bases. There are 17 residues in the CDR3. Germline CDR1 SGHVS, CDR2 FNYEAQ. This CDR3 reads CASSTYPGTSGINEQFF. For the CDR3, the DNA is TGTGCCAGCAGCACATATCCGGGGACTAGCGGAATCAATGAGCAGTTCTTC.

The V gene is TRBV5-8, the J gene TRBJ2-1; 11 bases align to TRBD2. V lost 7 bases, J lost 6 bases, and 3 bases stayed unmatched. The CDR3 is made up of 13 amino acids. CDR1 is SGHTS, CDR2 YDEGEE, per germline. The CDR3 protein is CASGTSGLNEQFF. The CDR3 DNA follows: TGTGCCAGCGGGACTAGCGGACTCAATGAGCAGTTCTTC.

The chain links TRBV19 to TRBJ2-3; D ambiguous. Germline-derived CDR1 and CDR2 are LNHDA and SQIVND (reference sequence). The CDR3 runs to 14 residues. V lost 10 bases, J lost 7 bases, and 21 bases lay in between. In DNA form, the CDR3 reads TGTGCCACCGAGGCGGATCGGTTGGGTAATACGCAGTATTTT. Encoded protein: CATEADRLGNTQYF.

The chain has TRBV19 and TRBJ1-1; a weak D match, TRBD1 (6 bases). Germline V gene lookup returns CDR1 LNHDA and CDR2 SQIVND (reference sequence). This CDR3 spans 14 amino acids. The V and J ends lost 6 bases and 2 bases respectively, with 13 bases between them. The CDR3 here is CASSGQFSNTEAFF. As DNA, the CDR3 is TGTGCCAGTAGCGGACAGTTTTCTAACACTGAAGCTTTCTTT.

The chain has TRBV7-3 and TRBJ2-1; D is unresolved. The CDR3 covers 14 residues. The germline V and J ends were trimmed by 3 bases and 10 bases, with 16 bases remaining between them. In germline, CDR1 is SGHTA, CDR2 FQGTGA. As DNA, the CDR3 is TGTGCCAGCAGCTTCGGTGAACCGGAAGGCGAGCAGTTCTTC. It specifies CASSFGEPEGEQFF.

DNA for the CDR3: TGCAGCGTGGAAACAGGGGCCGAGCAGTACTTC. Translation gives CSVETGAEQYF. The chain joins TRBV29-1 to TRBJ2-7, with 7 positions matching TRBD1. Trimming cost V 6 bases and J 6 bases; bases outside gene matches: 5. This CDR3 is built from 11 residues. Looked up from germline, CDR1 is SQVTM and CDR2 is ANQGSEA.